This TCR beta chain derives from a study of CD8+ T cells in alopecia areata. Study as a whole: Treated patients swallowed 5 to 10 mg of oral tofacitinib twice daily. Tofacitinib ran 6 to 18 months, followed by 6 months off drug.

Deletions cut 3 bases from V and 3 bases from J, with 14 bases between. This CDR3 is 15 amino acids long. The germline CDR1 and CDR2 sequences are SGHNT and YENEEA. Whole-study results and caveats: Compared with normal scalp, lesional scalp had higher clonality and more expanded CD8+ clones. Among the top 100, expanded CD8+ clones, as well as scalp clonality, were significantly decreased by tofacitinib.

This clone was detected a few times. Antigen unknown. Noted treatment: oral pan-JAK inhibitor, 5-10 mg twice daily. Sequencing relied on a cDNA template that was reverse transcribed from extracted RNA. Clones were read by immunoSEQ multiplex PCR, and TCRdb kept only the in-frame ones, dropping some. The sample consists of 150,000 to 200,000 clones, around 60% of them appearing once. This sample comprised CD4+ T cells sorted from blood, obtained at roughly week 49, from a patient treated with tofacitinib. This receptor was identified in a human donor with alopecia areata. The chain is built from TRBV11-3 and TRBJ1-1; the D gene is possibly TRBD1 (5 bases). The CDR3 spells CASSFALGGDTEAFF. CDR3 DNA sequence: TGTGCCAGCAGCTTCGCTCTGGGGGGGGACACTGAAGCTTTCTTT.